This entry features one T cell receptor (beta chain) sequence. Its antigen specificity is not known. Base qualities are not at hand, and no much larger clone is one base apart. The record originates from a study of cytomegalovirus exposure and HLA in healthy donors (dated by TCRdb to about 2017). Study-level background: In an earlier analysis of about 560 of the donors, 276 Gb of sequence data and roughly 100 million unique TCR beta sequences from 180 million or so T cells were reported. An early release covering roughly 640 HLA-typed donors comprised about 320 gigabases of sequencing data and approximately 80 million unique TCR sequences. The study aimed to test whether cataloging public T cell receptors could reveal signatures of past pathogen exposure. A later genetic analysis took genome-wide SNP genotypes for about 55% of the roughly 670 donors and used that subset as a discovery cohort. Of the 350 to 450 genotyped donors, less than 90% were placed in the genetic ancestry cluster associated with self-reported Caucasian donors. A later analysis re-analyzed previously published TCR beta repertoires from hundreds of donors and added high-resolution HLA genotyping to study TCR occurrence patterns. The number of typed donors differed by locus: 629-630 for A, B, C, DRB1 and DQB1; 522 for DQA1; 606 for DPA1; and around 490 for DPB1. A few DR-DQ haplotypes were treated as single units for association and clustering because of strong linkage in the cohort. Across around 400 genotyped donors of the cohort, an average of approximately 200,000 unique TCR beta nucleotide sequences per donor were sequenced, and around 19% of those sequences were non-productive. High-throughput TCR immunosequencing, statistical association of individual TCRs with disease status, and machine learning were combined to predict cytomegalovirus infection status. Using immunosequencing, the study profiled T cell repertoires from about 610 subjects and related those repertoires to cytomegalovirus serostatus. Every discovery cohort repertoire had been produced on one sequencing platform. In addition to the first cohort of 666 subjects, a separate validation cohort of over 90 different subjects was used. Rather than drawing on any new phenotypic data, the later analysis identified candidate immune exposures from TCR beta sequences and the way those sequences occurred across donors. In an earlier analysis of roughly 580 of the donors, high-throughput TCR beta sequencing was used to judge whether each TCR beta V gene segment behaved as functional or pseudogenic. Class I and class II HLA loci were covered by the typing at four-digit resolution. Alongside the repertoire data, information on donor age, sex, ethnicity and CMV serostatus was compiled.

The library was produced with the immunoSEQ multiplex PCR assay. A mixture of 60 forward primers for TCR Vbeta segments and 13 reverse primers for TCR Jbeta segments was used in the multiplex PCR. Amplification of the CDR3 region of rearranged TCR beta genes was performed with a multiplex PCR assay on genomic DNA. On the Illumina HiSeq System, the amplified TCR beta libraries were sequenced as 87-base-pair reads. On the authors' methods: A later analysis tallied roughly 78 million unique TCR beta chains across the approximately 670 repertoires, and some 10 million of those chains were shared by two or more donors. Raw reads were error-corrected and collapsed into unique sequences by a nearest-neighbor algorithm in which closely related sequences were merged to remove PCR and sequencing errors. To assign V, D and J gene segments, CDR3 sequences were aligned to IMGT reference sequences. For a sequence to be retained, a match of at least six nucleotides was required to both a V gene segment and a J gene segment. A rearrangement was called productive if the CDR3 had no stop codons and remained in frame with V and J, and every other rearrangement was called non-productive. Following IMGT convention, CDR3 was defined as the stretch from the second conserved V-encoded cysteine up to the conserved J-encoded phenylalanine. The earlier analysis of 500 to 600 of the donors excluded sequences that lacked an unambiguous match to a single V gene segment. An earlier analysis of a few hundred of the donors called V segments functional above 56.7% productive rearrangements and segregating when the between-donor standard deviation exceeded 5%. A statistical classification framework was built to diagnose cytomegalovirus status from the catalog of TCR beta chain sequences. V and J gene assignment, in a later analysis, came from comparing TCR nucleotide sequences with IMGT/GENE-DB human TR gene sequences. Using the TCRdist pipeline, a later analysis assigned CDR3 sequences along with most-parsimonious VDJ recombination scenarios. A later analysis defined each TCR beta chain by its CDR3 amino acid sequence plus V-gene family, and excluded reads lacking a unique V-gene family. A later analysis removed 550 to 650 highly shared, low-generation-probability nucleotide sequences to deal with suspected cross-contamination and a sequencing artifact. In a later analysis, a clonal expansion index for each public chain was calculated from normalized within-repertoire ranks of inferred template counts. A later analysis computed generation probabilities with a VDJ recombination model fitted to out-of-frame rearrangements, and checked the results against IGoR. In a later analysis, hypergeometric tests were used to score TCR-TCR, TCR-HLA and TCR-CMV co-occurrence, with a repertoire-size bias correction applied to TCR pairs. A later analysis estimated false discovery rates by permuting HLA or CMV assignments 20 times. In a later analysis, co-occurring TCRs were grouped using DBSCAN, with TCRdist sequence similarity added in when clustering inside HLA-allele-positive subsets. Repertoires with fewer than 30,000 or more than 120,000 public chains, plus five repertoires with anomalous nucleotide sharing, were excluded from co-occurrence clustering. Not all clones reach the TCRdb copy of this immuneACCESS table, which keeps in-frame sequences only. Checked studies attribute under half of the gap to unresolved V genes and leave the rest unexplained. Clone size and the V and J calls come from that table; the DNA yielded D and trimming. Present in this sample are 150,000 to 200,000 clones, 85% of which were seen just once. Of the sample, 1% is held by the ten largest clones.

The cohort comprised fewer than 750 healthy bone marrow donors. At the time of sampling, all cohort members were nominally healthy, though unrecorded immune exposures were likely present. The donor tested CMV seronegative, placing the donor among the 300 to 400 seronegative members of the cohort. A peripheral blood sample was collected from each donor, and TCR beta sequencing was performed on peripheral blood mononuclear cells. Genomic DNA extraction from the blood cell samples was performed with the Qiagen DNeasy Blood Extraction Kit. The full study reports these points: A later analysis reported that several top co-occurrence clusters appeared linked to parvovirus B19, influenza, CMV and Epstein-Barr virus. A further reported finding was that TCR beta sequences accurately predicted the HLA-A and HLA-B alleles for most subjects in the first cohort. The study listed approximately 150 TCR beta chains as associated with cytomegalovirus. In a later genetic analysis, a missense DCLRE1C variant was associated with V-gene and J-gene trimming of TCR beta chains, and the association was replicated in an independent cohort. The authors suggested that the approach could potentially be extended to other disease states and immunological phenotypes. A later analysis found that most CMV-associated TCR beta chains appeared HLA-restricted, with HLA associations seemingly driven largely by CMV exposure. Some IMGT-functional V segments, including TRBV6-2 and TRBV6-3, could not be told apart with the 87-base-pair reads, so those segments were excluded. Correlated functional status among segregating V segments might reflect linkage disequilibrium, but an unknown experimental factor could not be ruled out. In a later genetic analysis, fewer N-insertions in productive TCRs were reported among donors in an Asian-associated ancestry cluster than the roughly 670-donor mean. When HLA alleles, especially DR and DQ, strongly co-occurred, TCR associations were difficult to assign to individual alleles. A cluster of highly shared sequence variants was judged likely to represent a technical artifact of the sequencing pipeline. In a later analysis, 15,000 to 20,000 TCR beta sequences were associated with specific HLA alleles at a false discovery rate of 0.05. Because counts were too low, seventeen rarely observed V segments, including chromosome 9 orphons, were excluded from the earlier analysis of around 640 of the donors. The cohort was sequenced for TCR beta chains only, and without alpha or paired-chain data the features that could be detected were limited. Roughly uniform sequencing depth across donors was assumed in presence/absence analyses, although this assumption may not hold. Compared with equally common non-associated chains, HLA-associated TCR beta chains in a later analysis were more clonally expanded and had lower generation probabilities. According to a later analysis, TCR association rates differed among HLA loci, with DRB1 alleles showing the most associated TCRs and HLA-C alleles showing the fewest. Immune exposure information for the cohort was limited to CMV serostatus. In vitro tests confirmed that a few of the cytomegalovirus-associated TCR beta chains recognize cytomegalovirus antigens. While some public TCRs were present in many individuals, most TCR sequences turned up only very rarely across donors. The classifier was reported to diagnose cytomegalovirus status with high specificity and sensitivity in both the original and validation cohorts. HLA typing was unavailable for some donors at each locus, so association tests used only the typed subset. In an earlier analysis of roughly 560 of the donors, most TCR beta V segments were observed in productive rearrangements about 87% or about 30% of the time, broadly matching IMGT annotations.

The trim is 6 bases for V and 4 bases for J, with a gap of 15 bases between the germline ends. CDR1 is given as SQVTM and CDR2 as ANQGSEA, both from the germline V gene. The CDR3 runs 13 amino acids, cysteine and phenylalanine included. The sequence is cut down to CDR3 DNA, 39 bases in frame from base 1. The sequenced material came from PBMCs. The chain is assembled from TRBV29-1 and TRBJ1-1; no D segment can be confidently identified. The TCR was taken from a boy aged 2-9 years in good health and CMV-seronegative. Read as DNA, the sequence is TGCAGCGTAATTGAGATGCGCGGCACTGAAGCTTTCTTT. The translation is CSVIEMRGTEAFF.